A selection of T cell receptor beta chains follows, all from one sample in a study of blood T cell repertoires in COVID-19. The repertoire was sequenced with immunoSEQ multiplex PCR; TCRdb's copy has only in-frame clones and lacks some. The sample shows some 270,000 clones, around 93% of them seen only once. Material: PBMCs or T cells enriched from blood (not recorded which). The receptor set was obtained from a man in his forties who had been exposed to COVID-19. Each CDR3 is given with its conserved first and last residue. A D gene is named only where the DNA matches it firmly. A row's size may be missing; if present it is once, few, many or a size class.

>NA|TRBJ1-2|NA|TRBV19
TGTGCCAGTATTACCGGCCCGTGGCAGGGCCGGACCAATGGCTACACCTTC
CASITGPWQGRTNGYTF
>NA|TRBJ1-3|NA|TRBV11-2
TGTGCCAGCAGCTTAGTCAGGGCCGTCTCTGGAAACACCATATATTTT
CASSLVRAVSGNTIYF
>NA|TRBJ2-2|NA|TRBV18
TGTGCCAGCTCACCCTACGGAATCATCGGGGTTCCCACGGACGCCGGGGAGCTGTTTTTT
CASSPYGIIGVPTDAGELFF
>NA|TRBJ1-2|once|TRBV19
TGTGCCAGTAGTGTAACGGGTTCGCGTAACTATGGCTACACCTTC
CASSVTGSRNYGYTF
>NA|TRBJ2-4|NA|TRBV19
TGTGCCAGTAGTATGCTGGAGCTAGCCAAAAACATTCAGTACTTC
CASSMLELAKNIQYF
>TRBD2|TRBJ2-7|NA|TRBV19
TGTGCCAGTAGTATAGGGCTAGCGGGAGCCCTCCGTTCCTACGAGCAGTACTTC
CASSIGLAGALRSYEQYF
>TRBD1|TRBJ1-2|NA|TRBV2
TGTGCCAGCAGTACAGGGGAAATGGTCTATGGCTACACCTTC
CASSTGEMVYGYTF
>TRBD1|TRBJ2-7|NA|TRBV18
TGTGCCAGCTCACGGGAAGGGGACAGCTCCTACGAGCAGTACTTC
CASSREGDSSYEQYF
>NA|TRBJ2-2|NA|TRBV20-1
TGCAGGCGTTGGACCGGGGAGCTGTTTTTT
CRRWTGELFF
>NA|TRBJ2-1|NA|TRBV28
NA
CASSVPAGNYNEQFF
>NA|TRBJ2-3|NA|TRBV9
TGTGCCAGCAGCTCTGGGGCGGGAAGTAGCACAGATACGCAGTATTTT
CASSSGAGSSTDTQYF
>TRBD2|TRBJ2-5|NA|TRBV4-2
TGTGCCAGCAGCCGGGGGGGACCCCGAGAGACCCAGTACTTC
CASSRGGPRETQYF
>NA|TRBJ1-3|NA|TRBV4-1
TGCGCCAGCAGCCACCAGACACAATCCTCCTCTGGAAACACCATATATTTT
CASSHQTQSSSGNTIYF
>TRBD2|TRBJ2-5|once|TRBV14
TGTGCCAGCAGCCAACCCGTGGGGACTAGCGTCTCTGAGACCCAGTACTTC
CASSQPVGTSVSETQYF
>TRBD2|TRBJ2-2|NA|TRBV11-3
TGTGCCAGCAGCCCGAACCTAGCGGGAGATGACATCGGGGAGCTGTTTTTT
CASSPNLAGDDIGELFF
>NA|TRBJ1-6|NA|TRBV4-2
TGTGCCAGCAGCCAAGAGACTCATTCACCCCTCCACTTT
CASSQETHSPLHF
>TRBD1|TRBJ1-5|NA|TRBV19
TGTGCCAGTCTAAAGCCGGGACAGGGGTATCAGCCCCAGCATTTT
CASLKPGQGYQPQHF
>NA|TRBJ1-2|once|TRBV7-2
TGTGCCAGCAGCCCGGACAATAACTATGGCTACACCTTC
CASSPDNNYGYTF
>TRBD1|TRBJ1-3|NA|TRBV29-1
TGCAGCGTCGCAGGGACAGGGGGTGCGGGAAACACCATATATTTT
CSVAGTGGAGNTIYF
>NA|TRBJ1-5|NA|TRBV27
TGTGCCAGCAGACTCGGGGGGTATGGCAATCAGCCCCAGCATTTT
CASRLGGYGNQPQHF
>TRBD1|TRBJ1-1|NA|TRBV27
TGTGCCAGCAGTTCCCCACAGGGGCTGAACACTGAAGCTTTCTTT
CASSSPQGLNTEAFF
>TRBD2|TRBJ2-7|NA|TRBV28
TGTGCCAGCAGTCAACCTAGCGGGAGGGCCCACGAGCAGTACTTC
CASSQPSGRAHEQYF
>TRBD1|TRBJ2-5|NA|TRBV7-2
TGTGCCAGCAGCCCACAAACCACCGGGACAGGGGGCCAGACCCAGTACTTC
CASSPQTTGTGGQTQYF
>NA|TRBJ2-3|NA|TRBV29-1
TGCAGCGTTGCTTTCGGTGCGGTCCGGGATACGCAGTATTTT
CSVAFGAVRDTQYF
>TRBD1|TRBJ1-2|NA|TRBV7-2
TGTGCCAGCAGCTTATTAGTGTTACAGGGGGCGGATAACTATGGCTACACCTTC
CASSLLVLQGADNYGYTF
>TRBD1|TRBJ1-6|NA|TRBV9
TGTGCCAGCAGCACGAGACAGGGGCCGGATTCTAGCTCCTATAATTCACCCCTCCACTTT
CASSTRQGPDSSSYNSPLHF
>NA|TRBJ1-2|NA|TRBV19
TGTGCCAGTAGTATAGTCGGACAGATGTATGGCTACACCTTC
CASSIVGQMYGYTF
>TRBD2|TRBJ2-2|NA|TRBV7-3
TGTGCCAGCTCGGGACTAGCGGAGAAGGCGGAGCTGTTTTTT
CASSGLAEKAELFF
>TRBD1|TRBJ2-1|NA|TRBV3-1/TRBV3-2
TGTGCCAGCAGCCGTGACAGGGCCAGCTCCTACAATGAGCAGTTCTTC
CASSRDRASSYNEQFF
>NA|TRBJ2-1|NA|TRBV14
TGTGCCAGCAGCCCTACTATGACAGATTCACAGCAGTTCTTC
CASSPTMTDSQQFF
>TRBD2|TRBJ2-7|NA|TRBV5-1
TGCGCCAGCAGCTTGGCCCTAGCGGGATGGGATAGCTACGAGCAGTACTTC
CASSLALAGWDSYEQYF
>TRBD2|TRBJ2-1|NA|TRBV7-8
TGTGCCAGCAGCTTAGCCCTAGCGGGATGGCAGTTCTTC
CASSLALAGWQFF
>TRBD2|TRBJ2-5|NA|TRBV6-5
TGTGCCAGCAGTCTACTAGCGGGGAAACAAGAGACCCAGTACTTC
CASSLLAGKQETQYF
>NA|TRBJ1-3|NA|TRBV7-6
TGTGCCAGCAGCTTAGGGTCGTATTCGGACAGTTACTCTGGAAACACCATATATTTT
CASSLGSYSDSYSGNTIYF
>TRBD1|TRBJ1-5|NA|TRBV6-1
TGTGCCAGCAGTGACGCTGGACAGGGGGGCCAGCCCCAGCATTTT
CASSDAGQGGQPQHF
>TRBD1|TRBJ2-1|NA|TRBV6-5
TGTGCCAGCTCGACAGGGGCCAAACTTAACGATGAGCAGTTCTTC
CASSTGAKLNDEQFF
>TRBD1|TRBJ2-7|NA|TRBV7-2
TGTGCCATTCCGGGACAGGGTGGATACGAGCAGTACTTC
CAIPGQGGYEQYF
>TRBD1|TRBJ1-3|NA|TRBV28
TGTGCCAGCAGTTTTAGAGGGGGCGACTCTGGAAACACCATATATTTT
CASSFRGGDSGNTIYF
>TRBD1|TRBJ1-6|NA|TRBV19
TGTGCCAGTAGTATGGGACAGACTAATTCACCCCTCCACTTT
CASSMGQTNSPLHF
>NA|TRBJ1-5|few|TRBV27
TGTGCCAGCAGTTTTGGCCGCAGCAATCAGCCCCAGCATTTT
CASSFGRSNQPQHF
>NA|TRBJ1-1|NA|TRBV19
TGTGCCAGTAGTATTGCCGGAAGGGGCACTGAAGCTTTCTTT
CASSIAGRGTEAFF
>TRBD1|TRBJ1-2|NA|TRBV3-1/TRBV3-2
TGTGCCAGCAGCCGCCTGGACAGGCCCGACTATGGCTACACCTTC
CASSRLDRPDYGYTF
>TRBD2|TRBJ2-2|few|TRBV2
TGTGCCAGCACACTAGCGGGAGACACCGGGGAGCTGTTTTTT
CASTLAGDTGELFF
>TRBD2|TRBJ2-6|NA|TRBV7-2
TGTGCCAGCAGCCCCGCGGGGGGCTCTGGGGCCAACGTCCTGACTTTC
CASSPAGGSGANVLTF
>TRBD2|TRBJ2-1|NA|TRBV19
TGTGCCAGCGCCTGGGCTAGCGGGAGTGTGGGGAATGAGCAGTTCTTC
CASAWASGSVGNEQFF
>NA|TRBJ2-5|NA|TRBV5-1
TGCGCCAGCAGAGGCCAGGCTCAAGAGACCCAGTACTTC
CASRGQAQETQYF
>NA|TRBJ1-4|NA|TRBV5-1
TGCGCCAGCACCCGGGGGGCCCCTCAAGAAAAACTGTTTTTT
CASTRGAPQEKLFF
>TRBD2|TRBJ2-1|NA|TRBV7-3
TGTGCCAGCAGCCGAGGACTAGCGGGATACAATGAGCAGTTCTTC
CASSRGLAGYNEQFF
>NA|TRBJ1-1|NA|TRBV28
TGTGCCAGCAGCCGTGGGCCAGGGATAGCTTTCTTT
CASSRGPGIAFF
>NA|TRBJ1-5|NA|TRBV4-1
TGCGCCAGCAGCCAAGGGTACAACAGCCTTAATCAGCCCCAGCATTTT
CASSQGYNSLNQPQHF
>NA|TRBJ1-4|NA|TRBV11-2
TGTGCCAGCAGCTTAGATCGGACCCCAGGGAGGAAAGGCGAAAAACTGTTTTTT
CASSLDRTPGRKGEKLFF
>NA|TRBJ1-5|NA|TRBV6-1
TGTGCCAGCAGTGAAAGGGGGACAATCAATCAGCCCCAGCATTTT
CASSERGTINQPQHF
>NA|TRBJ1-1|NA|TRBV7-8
TGTGCCAGCAGCGCTTCAGGGGACCCCCACAACACTGAAGCTTTCTTT
CASSASGDPHNTEAFF
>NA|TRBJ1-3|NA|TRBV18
TGTGCCAGCTCACCACAGCCAGGCGAGGGAAACACCATATATTTT
CASSPQPGEGNTIYF
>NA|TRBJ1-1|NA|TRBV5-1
TGCGCCAGCAGTGAGAACGGGGGATACACTGAAGCTTTCTTT
CASSENGGYTEAFF
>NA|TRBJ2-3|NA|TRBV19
TGTGCCAGTAGTATGCTACAGAGCACAGATACGCAGTATTTT
CASSMLQSTDTQYF
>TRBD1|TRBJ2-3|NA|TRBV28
TGTGCCAGCAGTCAACAGGGGGACACAGATACGCAGTATTTT
CASSQQGDTDTQYF
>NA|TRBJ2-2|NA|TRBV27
TGTGCCAGCAGTCCCCTCCGAAGGGGGGGTCTGAACACCGGGGAGCTGTTTTTT
CASSPLRRGGLNTGELFF
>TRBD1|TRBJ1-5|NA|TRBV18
TGTGCCAGCTCACCTGGGACAGGGGTAGGGCAGCCCCAGCATTTT
CASSPGTGVGQPQHF
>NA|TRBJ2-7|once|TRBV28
TGTGCCAGCAGTATGGGCGGGGTTGGCTACGAGCAGTACTTC
CASSMGGVGYEQYF